This TCR beta chain was sequenced in a study of human CD8 memory T cell subsets. Whole-study findings and limits: Stem-like memory T cell repertoires seemed more diverse than precursor exhausted ones by Chao1 estimates.

This CDR3 comprises 17 residues. The germline V gene has CDR1 MNHEY and CDR2 SVGAGI. UMI-labeled 5' RACE was used, and it produced the TCR beta libraries. From the 5' RACE reads, TCRdb lists one entry per CDR3 protein and no DNA. This sample carries about 10,000 distinct CDR3 sequences, with around 20% going to the ten biggest clones. As to this clonotype: Its antigen is unidentified.

This TCR was sampled from a human donor in good health. The V gene is TRBV6-5, the J gene TRBJ2-1; TCRdb proposes TRBD2, but this gene call is untestable without DNA. Input material: CD8+ T cells from PBMCs. CDR3 protein: CASSWWGSSGSRNEQFF.